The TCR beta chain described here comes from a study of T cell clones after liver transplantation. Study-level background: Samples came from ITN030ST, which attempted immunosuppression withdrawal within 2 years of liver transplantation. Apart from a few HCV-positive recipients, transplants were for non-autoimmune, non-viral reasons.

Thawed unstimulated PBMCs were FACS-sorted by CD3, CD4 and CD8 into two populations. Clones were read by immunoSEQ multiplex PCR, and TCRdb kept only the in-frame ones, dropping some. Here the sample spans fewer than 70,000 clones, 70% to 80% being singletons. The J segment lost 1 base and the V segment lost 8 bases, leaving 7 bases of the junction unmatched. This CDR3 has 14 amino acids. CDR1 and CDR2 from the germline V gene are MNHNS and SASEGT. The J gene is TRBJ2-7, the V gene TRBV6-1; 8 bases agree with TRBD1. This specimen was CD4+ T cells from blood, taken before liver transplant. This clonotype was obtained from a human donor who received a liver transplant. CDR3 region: CASRGGQVSYEQYF. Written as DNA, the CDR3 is TGTGCCAGCCGAGGGGGACAGGTGTCCTACGAGCAGTACTTC.